Here is one T cell receptor beta chain with its context. As originally analysed: Reference gene primer amplification yielded estimated nucleated cell counts. The protocol was immunoSEQ multiplex PCR, while the TCRdb copy is restricted to in-frame clones and leaves out a portion. That table furnishes V, J and clone size, whereas the DNA furnished D and trimming. The data hold 55,000 to 75,000 clones, with 75% to 85% observed a single time. The sample originates from a study of blood T cell repertoires in COVID-19. Study as a whole: Researchers got acute and convalescent COVID-19 samples from the United States, Italy and Spain. PBMCs, B-cell-depleted T cells, or T cells provided the cDNA or gDNA that made up the material.

Germline assignment: CDR1 MNHNY and CDR2 SVGAGI (reference sequence). V dropped 6 bases and J dropped 8 bases, with 16 bases sitting between them. The CDR3 contains 14 residues. Sequences were obtained from peripheral blood. This sequence originates from a man between 65 and 85 years old who had recovered from COVID-19. The gene calls are TRBV6-6 and TRBJ1-4; weak D call: TRBD1 (6 bases). In DNA form, the CDR3 reads TGTGCCAGCAGCCCCGCCAGGGGCGGGGAAAAACTGTTTTTT. Its protein is CASSPARGGEKLFF.